The 29 T cell receptor beta chains given below trace back to one sample, sequenced in a study of blood T cell repertoires in COVID-19. TCRdb's copy holds only in-frame clones and misses some; the assay was immunoSEQ multiplex PCR. The table has fewer than 130,000 clones, roughly two thirds seen once. Sample: peripheral blood. The receptors were sampled from a man at least 80 years old with acute or convalescent COVID-19.

The chain has TRBV24-1 and TRBJ2-3, with 11 positions matching TRBD2. CDR1 is KGHDR, CDR2 SFDVKD, per germline. The trim removed 4 bases at V and 2 bases at J, leaving 7 bases unmatched. This CDR3 has 17 residues. The CDR3 loop reads CATSDPGTSGSTDTQYF. The CDR3 bases are TGTGCCACCAGTGACCCGGGGACTAGCGGTTCCACAGATACGCAGTATTTT.

V and J are TRBV14 and TRBJ2-7; 8 bases are shared with TRBD2. Germline CDR1 and CDR2: SGHDN and FVKESK. The CDR3 spans 14 residues. After removal of 3 bases from V and 5 bases from J, the junction contained 6 bases not matched to a gene. CDR3 nucleotide sequence: TGTGCCAGCAGCCATTGGTCTAGCGGGCACGAGCAGTACTTC. Residues: CASSHWSSGHEQYF.

The chain uses TRBV18 and TRBJ1-5, with D maybe TRBD1 (5 bases). CDR1 is KGHSH, CDR2 LQKENI, per germline. The CDR3 loop spans 17 amino acids. V lost 0 bases, J lost 1 base, and 13 bases lay in between. In DNA, the CDR3 is TGTGCCAGCTCACCACCCTCCCCAGGGATGAGCAATCAGCCCCAGCATTTT. Its protein product is CASSPPSPGMSNQPQHF.

The rearrangement links TRBV6-5 to TRBJ1-2; D is undetermined. Trimming took off 4 bases at V and 1 base at J, with 7 bases between the two ends. Germline V gene sequence: CDR1 MNHEY, CDR2 SVGAGI. The CDR3 has 13 amino acids. The CDR3 sequence: CASSSPHNYGYTF. CDR3 nucleotides: TGTGCCAGCAGTTCCCCCCATAACTATGGCTACACCTTC.

V usage is TRBV6-6 and J usage is TRBJ2-3, with 12 bases fitting TRBD2. J lost 4 bases, V lost 6 bases, and 5 bases had no gene match. Germline V lookup: CDR1 MNHNY, CDR2 SVGAGI (reference sequence). The CDR3 length is 15 residues. This CDR3 is CASRPRLAGADTQYF. The CDR3 DNA reads TGTGCCAGCAGACCACGACTAGCGGGAGCAGATACGCAGTATTTT.

The chain recombines TRBV12-5 with TRBJ2-1, with TRBD1 identical over 7 bases. With V trimmed by 5 bases and J by 9 bases, 7 bases remained unmatched. This CDR3 is built from 13 residues. CDR1 is LGHNT, CDR2 FRNRAP, per germline. The DNA for the CDR3 is TGTGCTAGTGGTGCAACAGGGGTAGGTGAGCAGTTCTTC. It encodes CASGATGVGEQFF.

The rearrangement uses TRBV15 and TRBJ2-1, with no clear D. The germline V and J ends were trimmed by 1 base and 4 bases, with 11 bases remaining between them. Germline assignment: CDR1 LNHNV and CDR2 YYDKDF (reference sequence). The CDR3 length is 15 residues. The CDR3 reads CATSRASLSYNEQFF. The CDR3 DNA follows: TGTGCCACCAGCAGAGCCTCGTTATCGTACAATGAGCAGTTCTTC.

Notes on this clone: Different DNA sequences within this sample yield the same CDR3. This chain uses TRBV7-2 with TRBJ2-5; 11 nucleotides line up with TRBD2. CDR3 length: 15 amino acids. The ends lost 3 bases at V and 1 base at J; junction bases unmatched: 1. Germline assignment: CDR1 SGHTA and CDR2 FQGNSA. In DNA, the CDR3 is TGTGCCAGCAGCTTTAGCGGGAGGGTCCAAGAGACCCAGTACTTC. This encodes CASSFSGRVQETQYF.

This clone was seen once. CDR3 amino acids: CASSFQGTRNEQFF. As DNA, the CDR3 is TGTGCCAGCAGCTTCCAGGGGACGAGGAATGAGCAGTTCTTC. V and J are TRBV7-2 and TRBJ2-1; D might be TRBD1 (6 bases). Germline assignment: CDR1 SGHTA and CDR2 FQGNSA. This CDR3 is 14 amino acids long. Deletions cut 3 bases from V and 7 bases from J, with 13 bases between.

This clone appeared a single time. The rearrangement joins TRBV2 to TRBJ1-2; D is ambiguous. CDR1 and CDR2 (germline): SNHLY, FYNNEI. The CDR3 extends over 15 amino acids. Trimming left V 1 base short and J 8 bases short, with 17 bases between. The CDR3 protein is CASSEGYPGASGYTF. In DNA form, the CDR3 reads TGTGCCAGCAGTGAAGGCTACCCGGGAGCCTCAGGCTACACCTTC.

This chain connects TRBV4-3 to TRBJ2-7; 7 bases map to TRBD2. The germline V gene has CDR1 LGHNA and CDR2 YSLEER. V lost 1 base, J lost 2 bases, and 2 bases stayed unmatched. The CDR3 totals 14 residues. The CDR3 DNA follows: TGCGCCAGCAGCCAAGTTGCGGGAGCCTACGAGCAGTACTTC. Translated, it gives CASSQVAGAYEQYF.

This rearrangement joins TRBV2 to TRBJ2-1; 7 bases fit TRBD2. The CDR3 has 18 amino acids. Losses at the gene ends were 6 bases for V and 0 bases for J; bases not matched to a gene: 14. Germline loops: CDR1 SNHLY, CDR2 FYNNEI. This chain's CDR3 is CASRPSRLAASSYNEQFF. The DNA of the CDR3 is TGTGCCAGCAGACCATCAAGGCTAGCGGCGAGCTCCTACAATGAGCAGTTCTTC.

This sequence joins TRBV5-5 and TRBJ1-1, with a tentative D call TRBD1 (5 bases). Germline V CDR1 and CDR2: SGHKS, YYEKEE (reference sequence). This CDR3 contains 15 residues. Trimming left V 0 bases short and J 4 bases short, with 13 bases between. The CDR3 bases are TGTGCCAGCAGCTTGGCGGGGGGGAAGGGCACTGAAGCTTTCTTT. Its protein product is CASSLAGGKGTEAFF.

This clone was seen more than once but under ten times. V gene TRBV11-3 combines with J gene TRBJ2-5, with 9 bases that match TRBD1. Germline CDR1 SGHNT, CDR2 YENEEA. With 4 bases clipped from V and 2 bases from J, the junction kept 5 bases outside the gene matches. The CDR3 sequence is 15 residues long. Here the CDR3 DNA reads TGTGCCAGCAGCTGGGGGACAGGGAGACAAGAGACCCAGTACTTC. Its protein is CASSWGTGRQETQYF.

This CDR3 reads CASSVASAVNTGELFF. CDR3 DNA sequence: TGTGCCAGCAGCGTAGCCTCAGCGGTGAACACCGGGGAGCTGTTTTTT. This sequence joins TRBV9 and TRBJ2-2; D perhaps matches TRBD2 (5 bases). Trimming removed 0 bases from V and 1 base from J, with 10 bases in between. This CDR3 is 16 amino acids long. The germline V gene has CDR1 SGDLS and CDR2 YYNGEE.

The chain employs TRBV19 and TRBJ1-5; 8 bases line up with TRBD1. J lost 3 bases, V lost 4 bases, and 5 bases had no gene match. This CDR3 has 15 amino acids. Germline assignment: CDR1 LNHDA and CDR2 SQIVND (reference sequence). The CDR3 region is CASSTGGADNQPQHF. Here the CDR3 DNA reads TGTGCCAGTAGTACAGGGGGCGCGGACAATCAGCCCCAGCATTTT.

The chain uses TRBV28 and TRBJ1-3; D remains ambiguous. The CDR3 has 16 residues. Deletions cut 4 bases from V and 0 bases from J, with 13 bases between. The germline V gene encodes CDR1 MDHEN and CDR2 SYDVKM. CDR3 nucleotides: TGTGCCAGCAGTTCCTCGGCGGCCGGCTCTGGAAACACCATATATTTT. Amino acids: CASSSSAAGSGNTIYF.

This clone was seen more than once but under ten times. The chain combines TRBV5-1 with TRBJ1-3, with D uncertain. Germline V gives CDR1 SGHRS, CDR2 YFSETQ. Trimming took off 4 bases at V and 4 bases at J, with 12 bases between the two ends. CDR3 length: 14 amino acids. The CDR3 coding sequence is TGCGCCAGCAGCGAGTCGAGGTCCGGAAACACCATATATTTT. It encodes CASSESRSGNTIYF.

This chain joins TRBV19 and TRBJ2-4, with TRBD2 as a possible D gene (6 bases). V was cut by 7 bases and J by 6 bases, with 13 bases left in between. This CDR3 has 13 amino acids. Germline V gene lookup returns CDR1 LNHDA and CDR2 SQIVND (reference sequence). The CDR3 region is CASTPGGPNIQYF. CDR3 DNA sequence: TGTGCCAGTACCCCCGGGGGTCCAAACATTCAGTACTTC.

The chain recombines TRBV5-1 with TRBJ1-2, with D possibly being TRBD1 (6 bases). This CDR3 is 14 amino acids long. Germline lookup yields CDR1 SGHRS and CDR2 YFSETQ. Trimming stripped 0 bases from V and 6 bases from J, with 12 bases between. CDR3 sequence (DNA): TGCGCCAGCAGCTTGGCGGCAGGGGAAGATGGCTACACCTTC. Protein sequence: CASSLAAGEDGYTF.

This chain joins TRBV4-1 and TRBJ1-1; TRBD1 aligns across 7 bases. The CDR3 is 15 residues long. With 3 bases clipped from V and 0 bases from J, the junction kept 4 bases outside the gene matches. The germline CDR1 and CDR2 sequences are MGHRA and YSYEKL. The CDR3, as DNA: TGCGCCAGCAGCCAGAAGACAGGGCTGAACACTGAAGCTTTCTTT. Translating it yields CASSQKTGLNTEAFF.

This chain links TRBV4-2 with TRBJ2-2; D might be TRBD1 (5 bases). The CDR3 extends over 16 amino acids. Germline lookup yields CDR1 LGHNA and CDR2 YNFKEQ. Trimming pared 1 base from V and 5 bases from J, leaving 14 bases between. DNA for the CDR3: TGTGCCAGCAGCCAAGCTTTAGGGGAATGGACCGGGGAGCTGTTTTTT. Amino acid sequence: CASSQALGEWTGELFF.

The rearrangement uses TRBV13 and TRBJ2-5; 9 bases are shared with TRBD2. Germline loops: CDR1 PRHDT, CDR2 FYEKMQ (reference sequence). The CDR3 has 13 residues. Trimming at V came to 5 bases and at J to 4 bases, leaving 2 bases not matched to a gene. CDR3 coding DNA: TGTGCCAGCAGCAAACTAGCGGGAGAGACCCAGTACTTC. Translated: CASSKLAGETQYF.

V usage is TRBV6-5 and J usage is TRBJ2-2, with D possibly matching TRBD2 (5 bases). Trimming removed 9 bases at V and 4 bases at J, with 15 bases between. This CDR3 region has 14 residues. Germline loops: CDR1 MNHEY, CDR2 SVGAGI. The CDR3 DNA reads as TGTGCCAGTGCCCTGGGGAGTCCCACCGGGGAGCTGTTTTTT. Encoded protein: CASALGSPTGELFF.

This clone was counted a few times. J is TRBJ2-7 and V is TRBV7-9; D is perhaps TRBD1 (5 bases). V lost 1 base and J lost 4, with 11 bases in between. Germline lookup yields CDR1 SEHNR and CDR2 FQNEAQ (reference sequence). CDR3 size: 14 residues. The CDR3 sequence: CASSLGGTSYEQYF. CDR3 in DNA: TGTGCCAGCAGCTTAGGGGGCACGAGTTACGAGCAGTACTTC.

The V call is TRBV6-5, the J call TRBJ2-2; D gene uncertain. V lost 3 bases, J lost 5 bases, and 7 bases lay in between. Germline assignment: CDR1 MNHEY and CDR2 SVGAGI. This CDR3 has 13 amino acids. The CDR3 nucleotides are TGTGCCAGCAGTTATATGTCTACCGGGGAGCTGTTTTTT. The encoded protein is CASSYMSTGELFF.

J is TRBJ2-7 and V is TRBV5-6, with 12 nucleotides matching TRBD2. Germline V gene lookup returns CDR1 SGHDT and CDR2 YYEEEE. With V trimmed by 4 bases and J by 7 bases, 9 bases remained unmatched. The CDR3 runs to 15 residues. The CDR3 sequence: CASSPRGLAGGEQYF. DNA for the CDR3: TGTGCCAGCAGCCCAAGGGGGCTAGCGGGAGGGGAGCAGTACTTC.

This rearrangement joins TRBV6-6 to TRBJ2-7, with 7 bases identical to TRBD2. Unmatched junction bases numbered 9, after V lost 2 bases and J lost 5 bases. From germline, CDR1 is MNHNY and CDR2 SVGAGI (reference sequence). CDR3 size: 15 residues. The CDR3 is CASSYPKRDSNEQYF. The CDR3 DNA reads TGTGCCAGCAGTTACCCCAAGCGGGATAGCAACGAGCAGTACTTC.

The CDR3 is CASSPWSSSTDTQYF. In DNA, the CDR3 is TGTGCCAGCAGCCCGTGGAGTTCTAGCACAGATACGCAGTATTTT. This chain uses TRBV6-4 with TRBJ2-3; D is unresolved. The CDR3 runs 15 residues. Germline CDR1 is MRHNA and CDR2 is SNTAGT. V shed 6 bases and J shed 0 bases, with 13 bases lying between them.